What follows describes a single T cell receptor (beta chain). Synthesis of TCR beta cDNA was carried out from 500 ng total RNA with a constant-region primer. Construction of TCR beta libraries relied on three successive nested multiplex PCR rounds employing slightly modified ARM-PCR. A single record per CDR3 protein comes from TCRdb applying MiXCR to the multiplex PCR reads. The table records about 330,000 distinct CDR3 sequences, 65% of them present only once. The data are from a study of tumor-infiltrating lymphocytes in primary liver carcinoma. On the study more broadly: Participating patients were men and women between 30 and 69 years old. Roughly 3.5 to 8 million productive TCRbeta reads came from each sample, comparable across tissue types.

They got blood RNA out of unsorted whole blood and also pulled out germline DNA. Sequenced: peripheral blood. The clonotype was recovered from a man aged 40-49 years with primary liver carcinoma and hepatitis B virus infection.

CDR3 in amino acids: CATRGQGSGELFF. CDR3 sequence (DNA): TGTGCCACCAGAGGACAGGGGTCCGGGGAGCTGTTTTTT. The chain carries TRBV24-1 and TRBJ2-2, with TRBD1 matching 9 bases. Germline V gene sequence: CDR1 KGHDR, CDR2 SFDVKD. V shed 7 bases and J 6 bases; nucleotides not matched to a gene: 2. This CDR3 is 13 amino acids long.